A single sample gave rise to the 10 T cell receptor beta chains below, sequenced in a study of vaccination effects on CD4 cells after COVID-19. Antigen specificity for these receptors is unknown. At the end of roughly ten days of culture, CD4+ T cells were isolated. Here immunoSEQ multiplex PCR was the method, and the copy in TCRdb shows in-frame clones only, minus some. The sample records about 28,000 clones, 65% being singletons. Sequences were derived from CD4+ T cells from PBMCs cultured without peptide, sampled before COVID-19 vaccination. The receptors stem from a human donor who received a COVID-19 vaccine.

The rearrangement links TRBV3-1 (or the pseudogene TRBV3-2) to TRBJ2-3; TRBD2 matches at 8 bases. Germline lookup yields CDR1 LGHDT and CDR2 YNNKEL (reference sequence). V lost 5 bases, J lost 9 bases, and 10 bases stayed unmatched. CDR3 length: 14 amino acids. The CDR3 region has the DNA TGTGCCAGCAGCGCGAGTCCTTCGGGGGGGACGCAGTATTTT. This translates into CASSASPSGGTQYF.

The V and J genes are TRBV27 and TRBJ1-1; 8 positions match TRBD1. Germline V gene sequence: CDR1 MNHEY, CDR2 SMNVEV (reference sequence). Losses at the gene ends were 5 bases for V and 4 bases for J; bases not matched to a gene: 9. The CDR3 has 15 amino acids. The CDR3 DNA follows: TGTGCCAGCAGTAAGACAGGGGCCGGGGTCACTGAAGCTTTCTTT. Its protein product is CASSKTGAGVTEAFF.

The V gene is TRBV2, the J gene TRBJ2-2; D gene unclear. This CDR3 contains 12 residues. Per germline, CDR1 SNHLY and CDR2 FYNNEI. V was pared by 6 bases and J by 5 bases, with 7 bases between. CDR3 sequence (DNA): TGTGCCAGCAGGATCGCGACCGGGGAGCTGTTTTTT. Protein sequence: CASRIATGELFF. Using reference TRBV2 and TRBJ2-2 for the parts outside the CDR3, the full variable domain is EPEVTQTPSHQVTQMGQEVILRCVPISNHLYFYWYRQILGQKVEFLVSFYNNEISEKSEIFDDQFSVERPDGSNFTLKIRSTKLEDSAMYFCASRIATGELFFGEGSRLTVL.

This clone has only a few counts. This chain connects TRBV5-4 to TRBJ1-1, with 9 bases lining up with TRBD1. CDR3 length: 15 residues. With 4 bases clipped from V and 4 bases from J, the junction kept 8 bases outside the gene matches. Germline V lookup: CDR1 SGHNT, CDR2 YYREEE (reference sequence). CDR3 DNA sequence: TGTGCCAGCAGCAACCCGGGACAGGGCGGCACTGAAGCTTTCTTT. As protein: CASSNPGQGGTEAFF. The whole variable domain, remainder taken from reference TRBV5-4 and TRBJ1-1, is ETGVTQSPTHLIKTRGQQVTLRCSSQSGHNTVSWYQQALGQGPQFIFQYYREEENGRGNFPPRFSGLQFPNYSSELNVNALELDDSALYLCASSNPGQGGTEAFFGQGTRLTVV.

This chain connects TRBV2 to TRBJ2-1; D is perhaps TRBD1 or TRBD2 (5 bases each). The V gene's germline CDR1 is SNHLY and CDR2 FYNNEI. This CDR3 contains 14 residues. The germline V and J ends were trimmed by 7 bases and 7 bases, with 17 bases remaining between them. The CDR3 is CASKKPGPGNEQFF. The DNA of the CDR3 is TGTGCCAGCAAAAAGCCGGGACCTGGAAATGAGCAGTTCTTC.

CDR3 nucleotides: TGTGCCAGCAGTTTAGGAAGTCGAGGGGTAGATACGCAGTATTTT. It yields the protein CASSLGSRGVDTQYF. This rearrangement joins TRBV27 to TRBJ2-3; possibly TRBD1 or TRBD2 for D (5 bases each). The CDR3 length is 15 residues. V lost 2 bases, J lost 5 bases, and 14 bases lay in between. Germline V gives CDR1 MNHEY, CDR2 SMNVEV (reference sequence).

This rearrangement joins TRBV11-2 to TRBJ1-6; D unclear. CDR1 SGHAT and CDR2 FQNNGV come from the germline V gene. The CDR3 consists of 14 residues. Trimming took 5 bases from V and 7 from J, leaving 12 bases between them. Written as DNA, the CDR3 is TGTGCCAGCAGCCCTCGGACGGGAAATTCACCCCTCCACTTT. Protein: CASSPRTGNSPLHF.

The V and J genes are TRBV27 and TRBJ2-1, with 8 bases identical to TRBD1. V trimming: 6 bases; J trimming: 4 bases; junction bases outside the gene matches: 8. Germline loops: CDR1 MNHEY, CDR2 SMNVEV (reference sequence). The CDR3 runs 15 residues. The CDR3 loop reads CASSEDRANYNEQFF. The DNA for the CDR3 is TGTGCCAGCAGCGAGGACAGGGCTAATTACAATGAGCAGTTCTTC.

V is TRBV7-6 and J is TRBJ1-2; D possibly corresponds to TRBD1 (6 bases). CDR1 SGHVS and CDR2 FNYEAQ come from the germline V gene. Trimming pared 5 bases from V and 5 bases from J, leaving 21 bases between. This CDR3 spans 16 amino acids. This CDR3 reads CASSPPAGAGGYGYTF. CDR3 bases: TGTGCCAGCAGCCCCCCGGCGGGGGCAGGCGGGTATGGCTACACCTTC.

The chain carries TRBV27 and TRBJ1-1; D is unclear. Deletions cut 4 bases from V and 5 bases from J, with 11 bases between. Per the germline V gene, CDR1 is MNHEY and CDR2 is SMNVEV (reference sequence). The CDR3 contains 13 residues. This CDR3 reads CASSYRDRTEAFF. The DNA of the CDR3 is TGTGCCAGCAGTTATAGGGATCGGACTGAAGCTTTCTTT.